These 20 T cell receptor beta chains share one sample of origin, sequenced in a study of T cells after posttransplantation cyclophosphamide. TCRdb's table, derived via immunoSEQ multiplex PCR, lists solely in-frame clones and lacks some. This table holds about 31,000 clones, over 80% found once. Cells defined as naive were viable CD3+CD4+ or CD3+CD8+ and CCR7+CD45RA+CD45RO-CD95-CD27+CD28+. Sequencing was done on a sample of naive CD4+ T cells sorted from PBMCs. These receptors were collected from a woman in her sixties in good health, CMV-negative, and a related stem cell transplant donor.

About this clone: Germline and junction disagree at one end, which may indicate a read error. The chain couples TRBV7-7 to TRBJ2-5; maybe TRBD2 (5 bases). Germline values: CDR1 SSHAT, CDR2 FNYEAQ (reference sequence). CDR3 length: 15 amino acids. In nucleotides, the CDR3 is TGTGCTAGCAGCTTAGCGCTCGCAGCCGGGGAGACCCAGTACTTC. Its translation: CASSLALAAGETQYF.

CDR3 in amino acids: CASSGGTGATDTQYF. The CDR3 DNA reads TGTGCCAGCAGCGGTGGAACAGGGGCGACAGATACGCAGTATTTT. This sequence joins TRBV9 and TRBJ2-3; 7 nucleotides align to TRBD1. The CDR3 covers 15 residues. Germline V gives CDR1 SGDLS, CDR2 YYNGEE. Losses at the gene ends were 3 bases for V and 3 bases for J; bases not matched to a gene: 7. Full variable domain (outside the CDR3, taken from reference TRBV9 and TRBJ2-3): DSGVTQTPKHLITATGQRVTLRCSPRSGDLSVYWYQQSLDQGLQFLIQYYNGEERAKGNILERFSAQQFPDLHSELNLSSLELGDSALYFCASSGGTGATDTQYFGPGTRLTVL.

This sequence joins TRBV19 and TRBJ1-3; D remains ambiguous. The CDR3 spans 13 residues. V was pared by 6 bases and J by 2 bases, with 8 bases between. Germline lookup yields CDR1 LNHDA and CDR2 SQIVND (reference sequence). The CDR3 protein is CASSPTPGNTIYF. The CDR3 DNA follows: TGTGCCAGTAGCCCGACACCTGGAAACACCATATATTTT.

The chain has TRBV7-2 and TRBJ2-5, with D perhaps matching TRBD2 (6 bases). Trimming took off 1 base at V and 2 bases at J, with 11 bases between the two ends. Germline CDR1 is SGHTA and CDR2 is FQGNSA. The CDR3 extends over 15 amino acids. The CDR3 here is CASSLGLAGQETQYF. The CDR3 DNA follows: TGTGCCAGCAGCTTAGGGCTGGCGGGGCAAGAGACCCAGTACTTC.

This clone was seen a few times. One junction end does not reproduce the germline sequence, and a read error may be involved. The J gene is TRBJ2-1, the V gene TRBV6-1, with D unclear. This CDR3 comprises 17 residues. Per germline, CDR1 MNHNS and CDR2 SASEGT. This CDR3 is CAISASQTARRHNEQFF. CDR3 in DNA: TGTGCCATCAGTGCCTCCCAAACAGCCCGAAGACACAATGAGCAGTTCTTC.

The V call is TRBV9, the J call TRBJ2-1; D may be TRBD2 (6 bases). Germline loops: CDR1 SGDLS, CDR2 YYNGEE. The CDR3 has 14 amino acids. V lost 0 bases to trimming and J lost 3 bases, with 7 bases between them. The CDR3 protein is CASSVGTNYNEQFF. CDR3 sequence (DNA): TGTGCCAGCAGCGTAGGGACTAACTACAATGAGCAGTTCTTC. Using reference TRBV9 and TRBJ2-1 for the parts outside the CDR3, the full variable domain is DSGVTQTPKHLITATGQRVTLRCSPRSGDLSVYWYQQSLDQGLQFLIQYYNGEERAKGNILERFSAQQFPDLHSELNLSSLELGDSALYFCASSVGTNYNEQFFGPGTRLTVL.

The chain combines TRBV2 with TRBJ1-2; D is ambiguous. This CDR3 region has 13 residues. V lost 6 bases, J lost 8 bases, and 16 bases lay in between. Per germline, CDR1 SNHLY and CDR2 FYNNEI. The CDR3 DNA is TGTGCCAGCAGCGACGACCCTGGGAGGGGCTACACCTTC. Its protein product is CASSDDPGRGYTF.

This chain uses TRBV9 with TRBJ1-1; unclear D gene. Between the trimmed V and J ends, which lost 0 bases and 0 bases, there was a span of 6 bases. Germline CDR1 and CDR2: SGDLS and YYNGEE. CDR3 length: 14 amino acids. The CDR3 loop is CASSVGEMNTEAFF. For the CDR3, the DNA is TGTGCCAGCAGCGTAGGGGAGATGAACACTGAAGCTTTCTTT.

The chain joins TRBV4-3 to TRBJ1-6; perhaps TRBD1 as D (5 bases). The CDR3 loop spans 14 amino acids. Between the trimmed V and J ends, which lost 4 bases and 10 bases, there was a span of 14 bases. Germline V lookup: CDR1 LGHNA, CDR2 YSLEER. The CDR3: CASSLSQGGSPLHF. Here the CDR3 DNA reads TGCGCCAGCAGCCTATCCCAGGGAGGATCACCCCTCCACTTT.

CDR3 in DNA: TGTGCCAGCAGATTCGGCTCTGGAAACACCATATATTTT. As protein: CASRFGSGNTIYF. This chain uses TRBV6-6 with TRBJ1-3; D gene unclear. V was clipped by 6 bases and J by 0 bases, with 6 bases between them. Looked up from germline, CDR1 is MNHNY and CDR2 is SVGAGI (reference sequence). This CDR3 region has 13 residues.

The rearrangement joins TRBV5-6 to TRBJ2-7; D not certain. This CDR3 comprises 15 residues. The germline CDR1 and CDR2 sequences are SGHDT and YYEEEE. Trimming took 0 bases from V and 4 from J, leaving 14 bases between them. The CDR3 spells CASSLGSALKYEQYF. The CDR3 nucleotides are TGTGCCAGCAGCTTGGGTAGTGCCCTAAAATACGAGCAGTACTTC.

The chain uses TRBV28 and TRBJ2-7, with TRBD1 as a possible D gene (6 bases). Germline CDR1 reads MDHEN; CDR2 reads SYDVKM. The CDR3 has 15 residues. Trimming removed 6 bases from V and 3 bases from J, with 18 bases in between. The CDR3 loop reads CASSLTGGNVYEQYF. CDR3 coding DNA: TGTGCCAGCAGCCTCACTGGGGGCAACGTCTACGAGCAGTACTTC.

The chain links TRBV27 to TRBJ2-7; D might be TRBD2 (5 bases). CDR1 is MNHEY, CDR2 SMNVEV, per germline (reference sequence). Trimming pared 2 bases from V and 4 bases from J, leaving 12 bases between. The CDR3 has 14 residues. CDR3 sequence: CASSLQSGGYEQYF. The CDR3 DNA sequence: TGTGCCAGCAGTTTACAGTCCGGAGGATACGAGCAGTACTTC.

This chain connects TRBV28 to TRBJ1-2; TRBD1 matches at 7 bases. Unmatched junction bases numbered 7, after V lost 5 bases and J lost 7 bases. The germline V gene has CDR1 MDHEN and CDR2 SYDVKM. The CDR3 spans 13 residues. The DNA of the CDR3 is TGTGCCAGCAGTCTTTACGACAGGGTTGGCTACACCTTC. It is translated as CASSLYDRVGYTF.

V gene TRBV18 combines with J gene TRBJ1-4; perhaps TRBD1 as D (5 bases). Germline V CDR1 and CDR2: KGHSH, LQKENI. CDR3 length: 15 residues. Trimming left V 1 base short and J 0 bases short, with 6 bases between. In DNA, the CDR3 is TGTGCCAGCTCACCACAAGGGGCAACTAATGAAAAACTGTTTTTT. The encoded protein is CASSPQGATNEKLFF.

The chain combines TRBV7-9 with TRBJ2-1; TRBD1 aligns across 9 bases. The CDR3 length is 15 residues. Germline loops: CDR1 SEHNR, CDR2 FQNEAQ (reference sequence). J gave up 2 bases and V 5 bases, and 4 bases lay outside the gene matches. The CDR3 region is CASSTGTGPYNEQFF. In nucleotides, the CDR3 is TGTGCCAGCAGCACCGGGACAGGGCCCTACAATGAGCAGTTCTTC.

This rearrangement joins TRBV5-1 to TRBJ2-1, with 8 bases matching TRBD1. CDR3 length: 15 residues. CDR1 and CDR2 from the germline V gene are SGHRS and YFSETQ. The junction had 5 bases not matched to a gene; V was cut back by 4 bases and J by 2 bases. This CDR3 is CASSPGQGPYNEQFF. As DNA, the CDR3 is TGCGCCAGCAGCCCTGGACAGGGTCCCTACAATGAGCAGTTCTTC.

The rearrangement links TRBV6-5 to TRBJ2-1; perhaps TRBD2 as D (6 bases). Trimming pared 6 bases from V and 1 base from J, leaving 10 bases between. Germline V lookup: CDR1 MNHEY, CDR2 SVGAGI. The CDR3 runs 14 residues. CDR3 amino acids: CASRRDLSYNEQFF. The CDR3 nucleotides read TGTGCCAGCAGACGGGACTTATCCTACAATGAGCAGTTCTTC.

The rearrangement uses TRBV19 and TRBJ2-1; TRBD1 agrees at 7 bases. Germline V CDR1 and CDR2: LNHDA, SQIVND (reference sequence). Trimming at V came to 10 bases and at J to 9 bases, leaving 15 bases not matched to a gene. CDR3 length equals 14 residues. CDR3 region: CATALTGSQGEQFF. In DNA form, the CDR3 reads TGTGCCACCGCGTTGACAGGGTCTCAGGGTGAGCAGTTCTTC. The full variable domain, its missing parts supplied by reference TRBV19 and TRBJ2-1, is DGGITQSPKYLFRKEGQNVTLSCEQNLNHDAMYWYRQDPGQGLRLIYYSQIVNDFQKGDIAEGYSVSREKKESFPLTVTSAQKNPTAFYLCATALTGSQGEQFFGPGTRLTVL.

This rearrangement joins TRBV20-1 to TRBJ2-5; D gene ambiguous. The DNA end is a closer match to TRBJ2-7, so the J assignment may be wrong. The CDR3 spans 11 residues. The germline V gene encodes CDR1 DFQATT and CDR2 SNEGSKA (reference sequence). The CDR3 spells CSASEVHEQYF. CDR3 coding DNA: TGCAGTGCTAGCGAGGTCCACGAGCAGTACTTC.